The 28 T cell receptor beta chains below all came from one sample that was sequenced in a study of long-term antiretroviral therapy in people with HIV. Run at survey level, the immunoSEQ assay was version v3.0. The table came from immunoSEQ multiplex PCR; TCRdb's copy has only in-frame clones and leaves some out. The profile covers some 28,000 clones, with approximately 83% appearing a single time and more than 8% taken by the ten largest. The sample here was unsorted PBMCs, taken nearly 2.9 years after starting antiretroviral therapy. These receptors originate from a man aged 30-40 years with HIV.

This clone appeared a single time. The CDR3 region has the DNA TGTGCCAGCAGTAAGGACAGGGGGCAGCGACAGCCCCAGCATTTT. This encodes CASSKDRGQRQPQHF. The J gene is TRBJ1-5, the V gene TRBV2, with 11 bases matching TRBD1. Trimming removed 5 bases from V and 7 bases from J; junction bases left unmatched: 7. The CDR3 contains 15 residues. CDR1 and CDR2 (germline): SNHLY, FYNNEI.

In nucleotides, the CDR3 is TGTGCCAGCAGTGATACAGGGAAAAGGACTGAAGCTTTCTTT. It is translated as CASSDTGKRTEAFF. The chain is built from TRBV28 and TRBJ1-1; D may be TRBD1 (6 bases). The CDR3 spans 14 residues. V shed 5 bases and J shed 5 bases, with 15 bases lying between them. Germline V gene lookup returns CDR1 MDHEN and CDR2 SYDVKM.

The CDR3 reads CASSIRTGEVYEQYF. For the CDR3, the DNA is TGTGCCAGTAGTATCCGGACAGGGGAGGTCTACGAGCAGTACTTC. The rearrangement joins TRBV19 to TRBJ2-7, with TRBD1 matching 9 bases. The length of the CDR3 is 15 residues. The V gene's germline CDR1 is LNHDA and CDR2 SQIVND (reference sequence). The junction had 6 bases not matched to a gene; V was cut back by 3 bases and J by 3 bases.

This clone appeared a single time. The chain recombines TRBV27 with TRBJ2-3; D gene ambiguous. Looked up from germline, CDR1 is MNHEY and CDR2 is SMNVEV (reference sequence). The V and J ends lost 2 bases and 0 bases respectively, with 3 bases between them. The CDR3 runs 13 residues. The CDR3 is CASSLPSTDTQYF. The CDR3 DNA sequence: TGTGCCAGCAGTTTACCAAGCACAGATACGCAGTATTTT.

The CDR3 sequence is CASSLSSGGPYEQYF. Here the CDR3 DNA reads TGCGCCAGCAGCTTGTCTTCGGGAGGCCCCTACGAGCAGTACTTC. This chain connects TRBV5-1 to TRBJ2-7, with 7 bases identical to TRBD2. CDR1 SGHRS and CDR2 YFSETQ come from the germline V gene. The CDR3 length is 15 residues. Germline trimming cut 1 base from V and 2 bases from J; bases unmatched to any gene: 6.

The V gene is TRBV19, the J gene TRBJ2-7; 9 bases fit TRBD2. The germline V gene has CDR1 LNHDA and CDR2 SQIVND (reference sequence). This CDR3 has 14 amino acids. The ends lost 5 bases at V and 1 base at J; junction bases unmatched: 3. This CDR3 reads CASSGTSFSYEQYF. The CDR3 DNA reads as TGTGCCAGTAGTGGGACTAGCTTTTCCTACGAGCAGTACTTC.

The rearrangement links TRBV29-1 to TRBJ1-1; D not certain. Trimming shortened V by 5 bases and J by 1 base, and 8 bases separated the two germline ends. CDR3 length: 12 residues. Germline V gives CDR1 SQVTM, CDR2 ANQGSEA. The CDR3 DNA follows: TGCAGCGTTTCGGCAGGGAACACTGAAGCTTTCTTT. Protein: CSVSAGNTEAFF.

With respect to this clone: At one of its ends the junction is not consistent with the germline gene, which may arise from a read error. The rearrangement links TRBV19 to TRBJ2-7; 8 bases align to TRBD2. Germline V CDR1 and CDR2: LNHDA, SQIVND (reference sequence). The CDR3 consists of 14 residues. The CDR3 nucleotides are TGTGCCAGTAGAATAGCGGGGAGCTCCTACGAGCAGTACTTC. Translation: CASRIAGSSYEQYF. Supplemented by reference TRBV19 and TRBJ2-7, the full variable domain reads DGGITQSPKYLFRKEGQNVTLSCEQNLNHDAMYWYRQDPGQGLRLIYYSQIVNDFQKGDIAEGYSVSREKKESFPLTVTSAQKNPTAFYLCASRIAGSSYEQYFGPGTRLTVT.

This clone was seen once. The chain carries TRBV7-3 and TRBJ2-1; 14 bases match TRBD2. Germline V gives CDR1 SGHTA, CDR2 FQGTGA. This CDR3 spans 21 amino acids. J lost 0 bases, V lost 5 bases, and 15 bases had no gene match. CDR3 protein: CASSPKTGTSGSLSSYNEQFF. CDR3 coding DNA: TGTGCCAGCAGCCCCAAGACTGGGACTAGCGGGAGCCTAAGCTCCTACAATGAGCAGTTCTTC.

This clone has only a few counts. The chain links TRBV9 to TRBJ2-1, with TRBD2 matching over 8 bases. Per the germline V gene, CDR1 is SGDLS and CDR2 is YYNGEE. V was clipped by 2 bases and J by 4 bases; unmatched bases: 8. There are 16 residues in the CDR3. In DNA, the CDR3 is TGTGCCAGCAGCGTGACAGCGGGAGAGGGTTACAATGAGCAGTTCTTC. Its protein is CASSVTAGEGYNEQFF.

V gene TRBV4-3 combines with J gene TRBJ2-1; 13 bases line up with TRBD2. The V and J ends lost 3 bases and 9 bases, in that order; junction bases with no gene match: 5. This CDR3 has 15 amino acids. The germline V gene has CDR1 LGHNA and CDR2 YSLEER. CDR3 DNA: TGCGCCAGCAGCCACGGACTAGCGGGAGTAATTGAGCAGTTCTTC. It specifies CASSHGLAGVIEQFF.

The chain couples TRBV7-6 to TRBJ1-4; D uncertain. Germline CDR1 SGHVS, CDR2 FNYEAQ. Trimming shortened V by 1 base and J by 0 bases, and 6 bases separated the two germline ends. CDR3 size: 15 residues. The DNA for the CDR3 is TGTGCCAGCAGCTTAGACTATCCAACTAATGAAAAACTGTTTTTT. Encoded protein: CASSLDYPTNEKLFF.

J is TRBJ2-1 and V is TRBV2; unclear D gene. Per the germline V gene, CDR1 is SNHLY and CDR2 is FYNNEI. V was shortened by 7 bases and J by 3 bases, with 10 bases between the two germline ends. CDR3 length equals 13 residues. CDR3 DNA: TGTGCCAGCAAGGCCCGTCTCTACAATGAGCAGTTCTTC. Its translation: CASKARLYNEQFF.

The V and J genes are TRBV6-5 and TRBJ2-3; 8 bases line up with TRBD2. The CDR3 loop spans 15 amino acids. Germline V gives CDR1 MNHEY, CDR2 SVGAGI. The J segment lost 3 bases and the V segment lost 6 bases, leaving 8 bases of the junction unmatched. This CDR3 is CASSLLAVGTDTQYF. CDR3 nucleotides: TGTGCCAGCAGCCTACTAGCGGTTGGAACAGATACGCAGTATTTT.

This sequence joins TRBV11-2 and TRBJ1-1, with 10 bases that match TRBD1. The V segment lost 3 bases and the J segment 10 bases; nucleotides outside the gene matches: 14. Germline V gene lookup returns CDR1 SGHAT and CDR2 FQNNGV. The CDR3 length is 16 residues. CDR3 amino acids: CASSLTSDRGGRGAFF. CDR3 sequence (DNA): TGTGCCAGCAGCTTGACCTCGGACAGGGGGGGAAGAGGAGCTTTCTTT.

This clone has only one observation. The chain is built from TRBV6-4 and TRBJ1-6; no firm D call. CDR1 is MRHNA, CDR2 SNTAGT, per germline. This CDR3 contains 14 residues. Trimming pared 6 bases from V and 7 bases from J, leaving 13 bases between. CDR3 nucleotide sequence: TGTGCCAGCAGGAACACAAACATCAATTCACCCCTCCACTTT. Protein product: CASRNTNINSPLHF.

V and J are TRBV5-6 and TRBJ1-5; TRBD1 is a possible D gene (5 bases). The germline CDR1 and CDR2 sequences are SGHDT and YYEEEE. This CDR3 is 13 amino acids long. V was shortened by 3 bases and J by 7 bases, with 11 bases between the two germline ends. The CDR3 DNA follows: TGTGCCAGCAGCTCCCGGGGGGGGCAGCCCCAGCATTTT. It is translated as CASSSRGGQPQHF.

V is TRBV10-2 and J is TRBJ1-1; D is unclear. Germline values: CDR1 WSHSY, CDR2 SAAADI. Trimming removed 2 bases from V and 1 base from J, with 8 bases in between. The CDR3 has 14 amino acids. CDR3 amino acids: CASSEARGNTEAFF. CDR3 DNA sequence: TGCGCCAGCAGTGAGGCCCGGGGGAACACTGAAGCTTTCTTT.

The rearrangement joins TRBV5-1 to TRBJ2-2; 7 nucleotides align to TRBD1. This CDR3 spans 17 amino acids. CDR1 is SGHRS and CDR2 is YFSETQ in the germline V gene. Germline trimming cut 0 bases from V and 1 base from J; bases unmatched to any gene: 6. This chain's CDR3 is CASSLEGRGMNTGELFF. The CDR3 nucleotides are TGCGCCAGCAGCTTGGAAGGCAGGGGGATGAACACCGGGGAGCTGTTTTTT.

The chain is built from TRBV28 and TRBJ1-1; D is unresolved. Trimming removed 1 base at V and 1 base at J, with 10 bases between. The germline gives CDR1 MDHEN, CDR2 SYDVKM. The CDR3 sequence is 15 residues long. The CDR3 DNA follows: TGTGCCAGCAGTTTATTGGGTGACAAGAACACTGAAGCTTTCTTT. Translation gives CASSLLGDKNTEAFF.

This sequence joins TRBV5-1 and TRBJ2-1; 12 bases map to TRBD2. Trimming cost V 4 bases and J 2 bases; bases outside gene matches: 4. Per germline, CDR1 SGHRS and CDR2 YFSETQ. The length of the CDR3 is 16 residues. The CDR3 sequence is CASSPWTSGTYNEQFF. The CDR3 DNA is TGCGCCAGCAGCCCCTGGACTAGCGGGACCTACAATGAGCAGTTCTTC. Drawing the rest from reference TRBV5-1 and TRBJ2-1, the complete variable domain is KAGVTQTPRYLIKTRGQQVTLSCSPISGHRSVSWYQQTPGQGLQFLFEYFSETQRNKGNFPGRFSGRQFSNSRSEMNVSTLELGDSALYLCASSPWTSGTYNEQFFGPGTRLTVL.

The chain uses TRBV7-9 and TRBJ2-3, with 13 bases aligning to TRBD2. The CDR3 has 17 amino acids. With V trimmed by 1 base and J by 4 bases, 5 bases remained unmatched. CDR1 is SEHNR, CDR2 FQNEAQ, per germline (reference sequence). For the CDR3, the DNA is TGTGCCAGCAGCTTAGACTTCGGACTAGCGGGAGCAGATACGCAGTATTTT. Its translation: CASSLDFGLAGADTQYF.

The V gene is TRBV5-1, the J gene TRBJ2-5; the D is unclear. Germline loops: CDR1 SGHRS, CDR2 YFSETQ. V gave up 0 bases and J gave up 8 bases, with 14 bases separating them. The CDR3 contains 14 residues. As DNA, the CDR3 is TGCGCCAGCAGCTTGGTAGGTGACATCGGTACCCAGTACTTC. Residues: CASSLVGDIGTQYF.

This sequence joins TRBV7-9 and TRBJ2-2; D is perhaps TRBD1 or TRBD2 (5 bases each). Germline loops: CDR1 SEHNR, CDR2 FQNEAQ (reference sequence). Trimming stripped 1 base from V and 4 bases from J, with 7 bases between. CDR3 length: 14 amino acids. The DNA of the CDR3 is TGTGCCAGCAGCTTAGGAGGGACCACCGGGGAGCTGTTTTTT. It yields the protein CASSLGGTTGELFF. Full variable domain (missing parts from reference TRBV7-9 and TRBJ2-2): DTGVSQNPRHKITKRGQNVTFRCDPISEHNRLYWYRQTLGQGPEFLTYFQNEAQLEKSRLLSDRFSAERPKGSFSTLEIQRTEQGDSAMYLCASSLGGTTGELFFGEGSRLTVL.

The chain has TRBV6-5 and TRBJ2-5; weak D call: TRBD1 (5 bases). This CDR3 comprises 13 residues. Trimming left V 5 bases short and J 8 bases short, with 15 bases between. Germline V lookup: CDR1 MNHEY, CDR2 SVGAGI. CDR3 sequence reads: CASSPSADRTQYF. The CDR3 region has the DNA TGTGCCAGCAGTCCCTCGGCCGACAGAACCCAGTACTTC.

Relative to its sample, this clone is medium-sized (0.01 to 0.1%). In the same sample, other DNA sequences code for this CDR3. The J gene is TRBJ2-7, the V gene TRBV10-3; no definite D call. CDR3 length equals 11 residues. Germline V gene sequence: CDR1 ENHRY, CDR2 SYGVKD. Trimming pared 4 bases from V and 5 bases from J, leaving 6 bases between. The CDR3 is CAISVGNEQYF. The CDR3 DNA is TGTGCCATCAGTGTAGGTAACGAGCAGTACTTC.

This sequence joins TRBV11-2 and TRBJ2-2, with a possible D match to TRBD1 (6 bases). The CDR3 runs 16 residues. Germline V CDR1 and CDR2: SGHAT, FQNNGV. Trimming pared 0 bases from V and 6 bases from J, leaving 14 bases between. The CDR3 protein is CASSLDNTGFPGELFF. The DNA for the CDR3 is TGTGCCAGCAGCTTAGATAACACAGGGTTTCCCGGGGAGCTGTTTTTT. The full variable domain, in which reference TRBV11-2 and TRBJ2-2 provide the parts outside the CDR3, is EAGVAQSPRYKIIEKRQSVAFWCNPISGHATLYWYQQILGQGPKLLIQFQNNGVVDDSQLPKDRFSAERLKGVDSTLKIQPAKLEDSAVYLCASSLDNTGFPGELFFGEGSRLTVL.

This clone is a singleton in its sample. The chain links TRBV19 to TRBJ2-6; possibly TRBD1 or TRBD2 for D (5 bases each). The V and J ends lost 5 bases and 0 bases respectively, with 14 bases between them. Germline V gene sequence: CDR1 LNHDA, CDR2 SQIVND (reference sequence). The CDR3 sequence is 17 residues long. In DNA form, the CDR3 reads TGTGCCAGTAGTCCGAGGGACGGAGTCTCTGGGGCCAACGTCCTGACTTTC. It specifies CASSPRDGVSGANVLTF.